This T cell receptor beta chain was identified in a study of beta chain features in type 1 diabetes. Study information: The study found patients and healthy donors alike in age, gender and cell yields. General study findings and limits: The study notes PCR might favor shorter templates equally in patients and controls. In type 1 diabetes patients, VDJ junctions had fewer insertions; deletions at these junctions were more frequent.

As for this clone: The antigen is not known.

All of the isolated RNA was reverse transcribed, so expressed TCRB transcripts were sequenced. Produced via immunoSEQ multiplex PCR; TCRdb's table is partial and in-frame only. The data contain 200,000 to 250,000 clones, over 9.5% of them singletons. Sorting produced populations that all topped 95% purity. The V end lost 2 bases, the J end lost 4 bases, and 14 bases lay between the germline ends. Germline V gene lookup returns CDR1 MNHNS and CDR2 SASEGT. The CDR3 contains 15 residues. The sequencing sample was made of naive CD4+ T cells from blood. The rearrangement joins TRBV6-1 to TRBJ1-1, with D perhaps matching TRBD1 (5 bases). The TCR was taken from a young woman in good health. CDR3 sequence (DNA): TGTGCCAGCAGTGAAAGGATCGGGGGGATCACTGAAGCTTTCTTT. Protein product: CASSERIGGITEAFF.